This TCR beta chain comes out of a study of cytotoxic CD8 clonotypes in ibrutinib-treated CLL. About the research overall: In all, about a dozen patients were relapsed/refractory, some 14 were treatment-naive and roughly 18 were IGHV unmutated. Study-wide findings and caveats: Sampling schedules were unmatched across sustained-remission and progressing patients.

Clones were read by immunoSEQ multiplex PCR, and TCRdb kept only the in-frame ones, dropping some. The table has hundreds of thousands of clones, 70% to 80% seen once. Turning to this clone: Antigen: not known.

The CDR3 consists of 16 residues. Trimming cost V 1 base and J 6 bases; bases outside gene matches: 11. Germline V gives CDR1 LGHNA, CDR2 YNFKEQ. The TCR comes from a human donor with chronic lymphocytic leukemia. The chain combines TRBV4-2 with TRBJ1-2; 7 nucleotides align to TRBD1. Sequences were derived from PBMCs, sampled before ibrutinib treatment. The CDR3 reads CASSQAGTDRIHGYTF. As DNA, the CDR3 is TGTGCCAGCAGCCAAGCCGGAACGGACAGGATCCATGGCTACACCTTC.